These T cell receptor beta chains were read from a single sample in a study of OX40 agonist ivuxolimab in advanced cancers. Libraries were prepared by immunoSEQ multiplex PCR; TCRdb keeps only in-frame clonotypes and omits some of them. The sample has roughly 70,000 clones; around 90% are singletons. This sample comprised CD4+ or CD8+ T cells sorted from blood, obtained in a trial of the OX40 agonist ivuxolimab. These receptors were taken from an adult with an advanced solid tumor such as melanoma, head and neck, liver or kidney cancer. The CDR3 runs from the conserved cysteine through the conserved F or W. Each record gives: D gene, V gene, J gene, clone size, CDR3 protein, CDR3 DNA. D genes are given only for firm matches. Clone size appears in some rows only: once, few, many, or a class for an expanded clone.

>NA|TRBV28|TRBJ2-7|NA
CASSFLLGDTYEQYF
TGTGCCAGCAGTTTCCTACTCGGGGATACCTACGAGCAGTACTTC
>TRBD1|TRBV14|TRBJ2-1|NA
CASSQGQTETSSYNEQFF
TGTGCCAGCAGCCAGGGACAGACGGAAACCAGCTCCTACAATGAGCAGTTCTTC
>NA|TRBV13|TRBJ2-2|NA
CASSYPSRENTGELFF
TGTGCCAGCAGCTATCCCTCTAGAGAGAACACCGGGGAGCTGTTTTTT
>TRBD2|TRBV9|TRBJ2-5|NA
CASSVGVGGDQETQYF
TGTGCCAGCAGCGTAGGGGTCGGGGGGGACCAAGAGACCCAGTACTTC
>NA|TRBV7-9|TRBJ1-2|few
CASSSLEGYTF
TGTGCCAGCAGCTCTCTGGAGGGCTACACCTTC
>NA|TRBV15|TRBJ2-1|NA
CATSRDAESYNEQFF
TGTGCCACCAGCAGAGATGCGGAGTCCTACAATGAGCAGTTCTTC
>NA|TRBV25-1|TRBJ1-1|NA
CASGHAPNTEAFF
TGTGCCAGCGGACACGCTCCGAACACTGAAGCTTTCTTT
>TRBD1|TRBV27|TRBJ1-1|NA
CASSSGQENTEAFF
TGTGCCAGCAGTTCGGGACAGGAGAACACTGAAGCTTTCTTT
>NA|TRBV19|TRBJ1-5|NA
CASSINTRSNQPQHF
TGTGCCAGTAGTATAAACACTCGGAGCAATCAGCCCCAGCATTTT
>NA|TRBV15|TRBJ1-4|NA
CATSRAGETLLATNEKLFF
TGTGCCACCAGCAGAGCGGGCGAAACCCTTCTTGCAACTAATGAAAAACTGTTTTTT
>TRBD2|TRBV6-1|TRBJ2-3|once
CASSAGTSGPTDTQYF
TGTGCCAGCAGTGCTGGGACTAGCGGCCCCACAGATACGCAGTATTTT
>TRBD1|TRBV11-2|TRBJ1-3|NA
CASSQGARGNTIYF
TGTGCCAGCAGCCAGGGGGCACGAGGAAACACCATATATTTT
>NA|TRBV7-9|TRBJ1-4|NA
CASSSYSGGSDEKLFF
TGTGCCAGCAGCTCCTACAGCGGTGGGTCGGATGAAAAACTGTTTTTT
>NA|TRBV2|TRBJ1-1|NA
CASPETAVNTEAFF
TGTGCCAGCCCAGAAACGGCGGTGAACACTGAAGCTTTCTTT
>TRBD2|TRBV2|TRBJ2-5|NA
CASKESGLAYKETQYF
TGTGCCAGCAAGGAGTCGGGACTAGCATATAAAGAGACCCAGTACTTC
>NA|TRBV2|TRBJ2-1|once
CASRPPGEQFF
TGTGCCAGCAGGCCTCCAGGGGAGCAGTTCTTC
>NA|TRBV19|TRBJ2-1|NA
CASSLTGFSYNEQFF
TGTGCCAGTAGTCTGACAGGTTTTTCCTACAATGAGCAGTTCTTC
>NA|TRBV27|TRBJ2-1|NA
CASSPLADYEGNEQFF
TGTGCCAGCAGTCCGCTGGCGGACTACGAGGGTAATGAGCAGTTCTTC
>NA|TRBV7-8|TRBJ2-7|NA
CASSFNGYPSYEQYF
TGTGCCAGCAGCTTTAACGGGTATCCATCCTACGAGCAGTACTTC
>NA|TRBV13|TRBJ2-7|few
CASSFSSPGLVEQYF
TGTGCCAGCAGCTTTTCTTCTCCGGGTCTCGTCGAGCAGTACTTC
>NA|TRBV6-5|TRBJ1-2|NA
CASSYSTPSWGYTF
TGTGCCAGCAGTTACTCGACCCCCTCTTGGGGCTACACCTTC
>NA|TRBV19|TRBJ1-1|NA
CASINSGLYTEAFF
TGTGCCAGTATTAACTCAGGACTATACACTGAAGCTTTCTTT
>TRBD2|TRBV28|TRBJ2-7|once
CASSDSGSSYEQYF
TGTGCCAGCAGTGATAGCGGGAGCTCCTACGAGCAGTACTTC
>NA|TRBV6-5|TRBJ2-1|NA
CASSYSQGWGEQFF
TGTGCCAGCAGTTACTCTCAGGGGTGGGGTGAGCAGTTCTTC
>NA|TRBV28|TRBJ1-5|NA
CASLNRAPQESNQPQHF
TGTGCCAGTCTAAACCGGGCCCCACAGGAGAGCAATCAGCCCCAGCATTTT
>TRBD1|TRBV27|TRBJ2-1|NA
CASSSGTGMNEQFF
TGTGCCAGCAGTTCCGGGACAGGGATGAATGAGCAGTTCTTC
>NA|TRBV27|TRBJ2-1|NA
CASSWRPGNEQFF
TGTGCCAGCAGTTGGAGACCTGGCAATGAGCAGTTCTTC
>NA|TRBV7-6|TRBJ2-1|NA
CASSPVAYNEQFF
TGTGCCAGCAGCCCGGTAGCTTACAATGAGCAGTTCTTC
>NA|TRBV6-1|TRBJ2-3|NA
CASSESPGGTDTQYF
TGTGCCAGCAGTGAATCTCCCGGCGGGACAGATACGCAGTATTTT
>TRBD2|TRBV6-1|TRBJ2-3|NA
CASSEILAGGDTQYF
TGTGCCAGCAGTGAAATCCTAGCGGGGGGAGATACGCAGTATTTT
>NA|TRBV15|TRBJ2-1|NA
CATSPLGNEQFF
TGTGCCACCAGCCCCCTCGGGAATGAGCAGTTCTTC
>NA|TRBV6-5|TRBJ1-1|NA
CASSYSTQTTEAFF
TGTGCCAGCAGTTACTCGACGCAGACCACTGAAGCTTTCTTT
>TRBD2|TRBV6-5|TRBJ2-7|NA
CASSLSGRVYEQYF
TGTGCCAGCAGCCTTAGCGGGAGGGTCTACGAGCAGTACTTC
>NA|TRBV7-9|TRBJ2-7|NA
CASSLQNYEQYF
TGTGCCAGCAGCTTACAAAACTACGAGCAGTACTTC
>TRBD2|TRBV27|TRBJ2-3|NA
CASSPRVAGGTDTQYF
TGTGCCAGCAGTCCCCGAGTAGCGGGGGGCACAGATACGCAGTATTTT
>TRBD1|TRBV19|TRBJ1-2|NA
CASSTRTGANGYTF
TGTGCCAGTAGTACAAGGACAGGGGCGAATGGCTACACCTTC
>TRBD2|TRBV5-6|TRBJ2-1|NA
CASSFGTSYNEQFF
TGTGCCAGCAGCTTCGGGACTAGCTACAATGAGCAGTTCTTC
>NA|TRBV28|TRBJ1-5|NA
CASSFPLYSNQPQHF
TGTGCCAGCAGTTTCCCGTTATATAGCAATCAGCCCCAGCATTTT
>NA|TRBV7-9|TRBJ1-4|NA
CASSSGTTNEKLFF
TGTGCCAGCAGCTCCGGGACAACTAATGAAAAACTGTTTTTT
>NA|TRBV19|TRBJ1-1|NA
CASEKGGGNTEAFF
TGTGCCAGTGAAAAAGGGGGTGGGAACACTGAAGCTTTCTTT
>NA|TRBV27|TRBJ2-7|NA
CASSYRASYEQYF
TGTGCCAGCAGTTACAGGGCCTCCTACGAGCAGTACTTC
>NA|TRBV9|TRBJ2-7|NA
CASSGTGTAAYEQYF
TGTGCCAGCAGCGGGACTGGGACGGCTGCCTACGAGCAGTACTTC
>NA|TRBV13|TRBJ2-3|NA
CASSLDRGTDTQYF
TGTGCCAGCAGCTTAGACAGGGGCACAGATACGCAGTATTTT
>NA|TRBV15|TRBJ1-5|NA
CATGVGSQPQHF
TGTGCCACCGGTGTGGGGAGCCAGCCCCAGCATTTT
>NA|TRBV4-1|TRBJ2-7|NA
CASSQARLSYEQYF
TGCGCCAGCAGCCAAGCTCGCCTGTCCTACGAGCAGTACTTC
>TRBD1|TRBV19|TRBJ2-7|NA
CASSQGAQGYEQYF
TGTGCCAGTAGCCAGGGGGCGCAGGGGTACGAGCAGTACTTC
>NA|TRBV9|TRBJ2-1|NA
CASSGSGAYNEQFF
TGTGCCAGCAGCGGTAGCGGTGCGTACAATGAGCAGTTCTTC
>NA|TRBV9|TRBJ1-4|NA
CASSVGTATNEKLFF
TGTGCCAGCAGCGTTGGGACTGCAACTAATGAAAAACTGTTTTTT
>NA|TRBV5-4|TRBJ2-1|once
CASSLLGTQYNEQFF
TGTGCCAGCAGCTTGTTGGGGACACAGTACAATGAGCAGTTCTTC